This T cell receptor beta chain was documented in a study of T cells in Graves' hyperthyroidism and ophthalmopathy. Graves' hyperthyroidism was deemed stable given no ophthalmopathy progression within 18 months. On this clonotype: One end of the junction fails to match germline, which may point to a read error.

From RNA transcripts, TCR beta CDR3 regions were amplified. The TCR CDR3 was amplified in a first-round RT-PCR using the HTBI primer set. Via MiXCR, TCRdb re-called the multiplex PCR reads, giving one row per CDR3 protein. The table includes roughly 100,000 distinct CDR3 sequences, around 50% detected once. This CDR3 comprises 17 residues. Germline-derived CDR1 and CDR2 are SGHVS and FQNEAQ. The receptor comes from a man in his forties with Graves' hyperthyroidism. The V and J genes are TRBV7-8 and TRBJ1-1, with 8 bases identical to TRBD1. The sequenced sample was blood. CDR3 residues: CASGEDRVFSRNTEAIF. The CDR3 nucleotides read TGTGCCAGCGGCGAGGACAGGGTTTTTTCGAGGAACACTGAAGCTATCTTT.